This TCR beta chain was obtained from a study of blood T cell repertoires in COVID-19. Across the study: Sites across the United States, Italy and Spain contributed samples from acute and convalescent COVID-19. T cells, B-cell-depleted T cells, or PBMCs provided the cDNA or gDNA that served as material.

The V gene's germline CDR1 is KGHSH and CDR2 LQKENI. V was clipped by 1 base and J by 4 bases, with 10 bases between them. The CDR3 contains 14 residues. Original analysis: Amplification from reference gene primers served as the basis for estimated nucleated cell counts. Measured with immunoSEQ multiplex PCR; TCRdb has only the in-frame clones, and not every one. D and trimming were read from the DNA, whereas the V and J calls and clone size are those reported in that table. Of about 380,000 clones listed, 89% are singletons. In its sample, this clone was seen once. V usage is TRBV18 and J usage is TRBJ1-2; D not resolved. The TCR was taken from a man aged 35-49 years with acute or convalescent COVID-19. Material: peripheral blood. As DNA, the CDR3 is TGTGCCAGCTCACCACTCGTTGGTAGCTATGGCTACACCTTC. Amino acid sequence: CASSPLVGSYGYTF.